These 25 T cell receptor beta chains were all obtained from the same sample, sequenced in a study of blood T cells in healthy people across ages. With a J-beta primer mix and a sample-barcoded 5' primer, a second PCR ran roughly 7 to 11 cycles. Each CDR3 protein gets one entry after TCRdb re-called the 5' RACE reads with MiXCR. The sample has about 800,000 distinct CDR3 sequences, 55% to 70% seen once. Specimen: blood. These receptors all stem from a man aged 25 to 40 in good health.

This clonotype was seen repeatedly, ten times or more. The rearrangement joins TRBV20-1 to TRBJ2-3; 11 bases map to TRBD1. V was pared by 6 bases and J by 3 bases, with 8 bases of the junction left unmatched. The CDR3 is made up of 15 amino acids. Germline-derived CDR1 and CDR2 are DFQATT and SNEGSKA (reference sequence). This chain's CDR3 is CSAHPGTGGTDTQYF. The CDR3 DNA reads TGCAGTGCGCACCCCGGGACAGGGGGGACAGATACGCAGTATTTT.

This clonotype was picked up a small number of times. V is TRBV11-2 and J is TRBJ2-5; D remains ambiguous. CDR3 length equals 13 residues. CDR1 and CDR2 (germline): SGHAT, FQNNGV. Trimming left V 5 bases short and J 7 bases short, with 14 bases between. The CDR3, as DNA: TGTGCCAGCAGCCCCGTCCGTCAATTGACCCAGTACTTC. Its protein product is CASSPVRQLTQYF.

The chain employs TRBV29-1 and TRBJ2-7, with D unclear. The CDR3 has 11 amino acids. Germline CDR1 and CDR2: SQVTM and ANQGSEA. V lost 1 base, J lost 7 bases, and 8 bases lay in between. The CDR3 DNA sequence: TGCAGCGTTGAAGTAACGAGGGAGCAGTACTTC. Amino acids: CSVEVTREQYF.

The chain has TRBV5-6 and TRBJ2-1, with 9 bases that match TRBD1. V gave up 2 bases and J gave up 6 bases; unmatched junction bases: 9. This CDR3 spans 16 amino acids. Germline V gene data show CDR1 as SGHDT and CDR2 as YYEEEE. This CDR3 reads CASSFPGTGLVNEQFF. The CDR3, as DNA: TGTGCCAGCAGCTTTCCTGGGACAGGGCTTGTCAATGAGCAGTTCTTC.

The V call is TRBV6-2 or TRBV6-3, the J call TRBJ2-1; 7 nucleotides align to TRBD2. Germline V gives CDR1 MNHEY, CDR2 SVGEGT. The CDR3 length is 13 residues. V gave up 7 bases and J gave up 7 bases; unmatched junction bases: 7. The CDR3 sequence is CASKPSGRNEQFF. CDR3 coding DNA: TGTGCCAGCAAACCTAGCGGTAGGAATGAGCAGTTCTTC.

J is TRBJ2-7 and V is TRBV3-1; TRBD1 agrees at 8 bases. The length of the CDR3 is 13 residues. V was clipped by 7 bases and J by 6 bases; unmatched bases: 8. CDR1 LGHDT and CDR2 YNNKEL come from the germline V gene (reference sequence). CDR3 in DNA: TGTGCCAGCACGACAGGGGCCGGGGGCGAGCAGTACTTC. Its protein product is CASTTGAGGEQYF.

The V and J genes are TRBV7-2 and TRBJ1-5; D gene ambiguous. The CDR3 has 14 residues. The ends were cut back, 5 bases at V and 3 bases at J, with 11 bases in the middle. The germline gives CDR1 SGHTA, CDR2 FQGNSA. The CDR3 spells CASSLAEFNQPQHF. DNA for the CDR3: TGTGCCAGCAGCCTTGCGGAATTCAATCAGCCCCAGCATTTT.

This clonotype was seen more than once but under ten times. The chain recombines TRBV13 with TRBJ1-2, with D possibly TRBD1 on 6 matching bases. The length of the CDR3 is 14 residues. Trimming cost V 5 bases and J 0 bases, with 10 bases left between them. CDR1 and CDR2 from the germline V gene are PRHDT and FYEKMQ (reference sequence). CDR3 in DNA: TGTGCCAGCAGCGGCCGGGACACTAACTATGGCTACACCTTC. Translated, it gives CASSGRDTNYGYTF.

This clonotype was seen once. The gene calls are TRBV29-1 and TRBJ2-3; 8 bases line up with TRBD2. The CDR3 contains 16 residues. V lost 6 bases and J lost 1; bases outside the gene matches: 12. Looked up from germline, CDR1 is SQVTM and CDR2 is ANQGSEA. The CDR3 loop reads CSVSGRMGVGTDTQYF. For the CDR3, the DNA is TGCAGCGTGAGCGGGAGAATGGGCGTTGGCACAGATACGCAGTATTTT.

The rearrangement links TRBV4-3 to TRBJ1-2, with a tentative D call TRBD1 (5 bases). The length of the CDR3 is 19 residues. Germline CDR1 LGHNA, CDR2 YSLEER. V was clipped by 3 bases and J by 2 bases, with 25 bases between them. Here the CDR3 reads CASSQFRDSNYFGNYGYTF. The CDR3 DNA follows: TGCGCCAGCAGCCAGTTCCGGGACTCCAACTACTTTGGAAACTATGGCTACACCTTC.

The chain recombines TRBV28 with TRBJ2-1; 7 bases align to TRBD1. CDR1 MDHEN and CDR2 SYDVKM come from the germline V gene. V gave up 4 bases and J gave up 10 bases; unmatched junction bases: 7. This CDR3 region has 13 residues. CDR3 DNA: TGTGCCAGCAGTTGGGGGTTGGGACAGGAGCAGTTCTTC. Translated: CASSWGLGQEQFF.

The gene calls are TRBV10-3 and TRBJ1-5; unclear D gene. Between the trimmed V and J ends, which lost 0 bases and 4 bases, there was a span of 4 bases. The germline V gene encodes CDR1 ENHRY and CDR2 SYGVKD. This CDR3 has 13 residues. Written as DNA, the CDR3 is TGTGCCATCAGTGAGTCTGCGAATCAGCCCCAGCATTTT. This gives the protein CAISESANQPQHF.

This clonotype showed up just a few times. This chain uses TRBV11-1 with TRBJ2-5; D call uncertain. Germline CDR1 and CDR2: SGHAT and FQDESV (reference sequence). The V gene lost 5 bases and the J gene lost 1 base, with 11 bases spanning the gap. The length of the CDR3 is 14 residues. The CDR3 is CASSPSWAQETQYF. The CDR3 DNA is TGTGCCAGCAGCCCCAGTTGGGCCCAAGAGACCCAGTACTTC.

The rearrangement joins TRBV2 to TRBJ2-3, with D perhaps given as TRBD1 or TRBD2 (6 bases each). The V end lost 7 bases, the J end lost 3 bases, and 17 bases lay between the germline ends. From germline, CDR1 is SNHLY and CDR2 FYNNEI. The CDR3 covers 15 residues. For the CDR3, the DNA is TGTGCCAGCAACTTTCTAGGGGGGAGGACAGATACGCAGTATTTT. It is translated as CASNFLGGRTDTQYF.

The chain links TRBV29-1 to TRBJ2-1; tentative D call: TRBD2 (5 bases). This CDR3 is 13 amino acids long. Per germline, CDR1 SQVTM and CDR2 ANQGSEA. Trimming took 4 bases from V and 1 from J, leaving 8 bases between them. The CDR3 protein is CSVARASYNEQFF. As DNA, the CDR3 is TGCAGCGTTGCGAGGGCTTCCTACAATGAGCAGTTCTTC.

A few counts support this clonotype. CDR3 amino acids: CASRDTGALGWGYTF. The CDR3 DNA reads as TGTGCCAGCAGAGACACCGGGGCCCTAGGTTGGGGCTACACCTTC. This rearrangement joins TRBV12-3 or TRBV12-4 to TRBJ1-2; D might be TRBD1 (5 bases). The CDR3 loop spans 15 amino acids. The V gene lost 6 bases and the J gene lost 8 bases, with 22 bases spanning the gap.

The chain combines TRBV7-2 with TRBJ1-4; D is unresolved. There are 16 residues in the CDR3. Per germline, CDR1 SGHTA and CDR2 FQGNSA. Deletions cut 2 bases from V and 0 bases from J, with 10 bases between. The CDR3, as DNA: TGTGCCAGCAGCTTAAGGCCGAAAACAACTAATGAAAAACTGTTTTTT. Translated, it gives CASSLRPKTTNEKLFF. The full variable domain, its missing parts supplied by reference TRBV7-2 and TRBJ1-4, is GAGVSQSPSNKVTEKGKDVELRCDPISGHTALYWYRQSLGQGLEFLIYFQGNSAPDKSGLPSDRFSAERTGGSVSTLTIQRTQQEDSAVYLCASSLRPKTTNEKLFFGSGTQLSVL.

The chain employs TRBV12-3 or TRBV12-4 and TRBJ2-3, with D tentatively TRBD2 (6 bases). This CDR3 region has 13 residues. V shed 5 bases and J shed 14 bases, with 20 bases lying between them. The CDR3 is CASSPARDSIRYF. The CDR3, as DNA: TGTGCCAGCAGTCCCGCCCGGGACTCGATTCGGTATTTT.

The rearrangement uses TRBV20-1 and TRBJ2-5; D might be TRBD2 (7 bases). V was cut by 6 bases and J by 2 bases, with 19 bases left in between. The length of the CDR3 is 15 residues. Germline CDR1 DFQATT, CDR2 SNEGSKA (reference sequence). The CDR3 coding sequence is TGCAGTGCAAGCAGACCGGGGGGCGCTCAAGAGACCCAGTACTTC. This translates into CSASRPGGAQETQYF.

This clonotype was recorded many times. The chain uses TRBV14 and TRBJ2-7; D may be TRBD2 (5 bases). From germline, CDR1 is SGHDN and CDR2 FVKESK. The CDR3 is 15 amino acids. V dropped 1 base and J dropped 6 bases, with 16 bases sitting between them. CDR3 region: CASSQVRAHGSEQYF. The DNA of the CDR3 is TGTGCCAGCAGCCAAGTGCGAGCCCATGGGAGCGAGCAGTACTTC.

V is TRBV7-8 and J is TRBJ2-3, with TRBD1 matching over 7 bases. CDR3 length: 16 residues. Trimming cost V 4 bases and J 1 base; bases outside gene matches: 8. Germline CDR1 SGHVS, CDR2 FQNEAQ. The CDR3 nucleotides are TGTGCCAGCAGCTCTACAGGGGTATATGGCACAGATACGCAGTATTTT. Translated, it gives CASSSTGVYGTDTQYF. Full variable domain (outside the CDR3, taken from reference TRBV7-8 and TRBJ2-3): GAGVSQSPRYKVAKRGQDVALRCDPISGHVSLFWYQQALGQGPEFLTYFQNEAQLDKSGLPSDRFFAERPEGSVSTLKIQRTQQEDSAVYLCASSSTGVYGTDTQYFGPGTRLTVL.

The chain links TRBV6-2 or TRBV6-3 to TRBJ1-1; tentative D call: TRBD1 (5 bases). The length of the CDR3 is 18 residues. Germline values: CDR1 MNHEY, CDR2 SVGEGT. Trimming took off 5 bases at V and 0 bases at J, with 22 bases between the two ends. The chain's CDR3 is CASSLSPGRGSMNTEAFF. The CDR3 DNA reads TGTGCCAGCAGTCTAAGTCCGGGACGAGGAAGTATGAACACTGAAGCTTTCTTT.

This chain connects TRBV27 to TRBJ1-1; D not certain. Trimming shortened V by 5 bases and J by 0 bases, and 16 bases separated the two germline ends. The CDR3 has 16 amino acids. Germline V gives CDR1 MNHEY, CDR2 SMNVEV (reference sequence). CDR3 residues: CASSPFPRNMNTEAFF. CDR3 nucleotide sequence: TGTGCCAGCAGTCCCTTCCCACGGAACATGAACACTGAAGCTTTCTTT.

V and J are TRBV20-1 and TRBJ2-7; TRBD1 is a possible D gene (6 bases). CDR1 and CDR2 (germline): DFQATT, SNEGSKA (reference sequence). V was shortened by 0 bases and J by 5 bases, with 23 bases between the two germline ends. The CDR3 spans 17 residues. CDR3 in amino acids: CSAREKQGPILPHEQYF. The DNA of the CDR3 is TGCAGTGCTAGAGAAAAACAGGGTCCCATCCTTCCCCACGAGCAGTACTTC.

The chain links TRBV9 to TRBJ2-3; either TRBD1 or TRBD2 may fit D (5 bases each). The ends were cut back, 5 bases at V and 3 bases at J, with 25 bases in the middle. The CDR3 is 18 residues long. Germline-derived CDR1 and CDR2 are SGDLS and YYNGEE. The CDR3 is CASSSRGRQGPKTDTQYF. DNA of the CDR3: TGTGCCAGCAGTTCTCGAGGGCGCCAGGGCCCCAAAACAGATACGCAGTATTTT.